This record covers a single TCR beta chain. Its antigen remains unidentified. Only in-frame clones appear in the TCRdb table, and some are missing; sequencing was by immunoSEQ multiplex PCR. The sample carries 43,000 or so clones, about 92% recorded once. This sample was included in a study of T cell responses to AZD1222 COVID-19 vaccine. Overall study results and limits: It should be noted that donors were predominantly white British and more often female, and clonal diversity was possibly underestimated. Two AZD1222 administrations were followed by greater Spike-specific TCR breadth and depth.

V gave up 7 bases and J gave up 6 bases; unmatched junction bases: 11. This CDR3 has 15 residues. Germline CDR1 and CDR2: MNHNY and SVGAGI (reference sequence). The sample was peripheral blood, taken 28 days after the second AZD1222 dose. V and J are TRBV6-6 and TRBJ1-2; 10 nucleotides line up with TRBD1. The sequence was collected from an adult who received the AZD1222 COVID-19 vaccine. This CDR3 reads CASIGTGVYRNGYTF. The CDR3 coding sequence is TGTGCCAGCATCGGGACAGGGGTTTACCGGAATGGCTACACCTTC.